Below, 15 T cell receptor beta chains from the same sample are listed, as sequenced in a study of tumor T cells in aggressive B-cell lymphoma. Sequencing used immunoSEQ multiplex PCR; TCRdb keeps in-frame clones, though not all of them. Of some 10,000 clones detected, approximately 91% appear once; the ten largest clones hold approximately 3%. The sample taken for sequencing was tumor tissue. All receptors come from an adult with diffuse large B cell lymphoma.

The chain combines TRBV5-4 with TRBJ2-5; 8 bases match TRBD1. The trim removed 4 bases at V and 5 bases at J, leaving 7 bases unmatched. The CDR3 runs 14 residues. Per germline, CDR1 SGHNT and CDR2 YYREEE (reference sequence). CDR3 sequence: CASSSRTGKETQYF. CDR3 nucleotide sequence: TGTGCCAGCAGCAGTAGGACAGGGAAGGAGACCCAGTACTTC.

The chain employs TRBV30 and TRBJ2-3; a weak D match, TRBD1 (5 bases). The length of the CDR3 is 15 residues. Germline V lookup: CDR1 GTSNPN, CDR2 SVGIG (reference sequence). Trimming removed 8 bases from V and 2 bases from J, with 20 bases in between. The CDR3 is CAGHAVGGLTDTQYF. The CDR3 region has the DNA TGTGCCGGACACGCGGTTGGCGGCCTCACAGATACGCAGTATTTT.

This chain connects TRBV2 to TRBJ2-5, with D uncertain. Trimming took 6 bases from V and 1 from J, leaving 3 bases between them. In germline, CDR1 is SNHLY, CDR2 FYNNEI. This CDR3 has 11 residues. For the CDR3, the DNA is TGTGCCAGCAGCGTCCAAGAGACCCAGTACTTC. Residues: CASSVQETQYF.

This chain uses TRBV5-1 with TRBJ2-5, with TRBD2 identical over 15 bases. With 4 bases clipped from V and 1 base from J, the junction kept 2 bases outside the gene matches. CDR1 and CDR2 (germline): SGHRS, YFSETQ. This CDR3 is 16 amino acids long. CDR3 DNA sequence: TGCGCCAGCAGCGGGGGACTAGCGGGGGGCCAAGAGACCCAGTACTTC. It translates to CASSGGLAGGQETQYF. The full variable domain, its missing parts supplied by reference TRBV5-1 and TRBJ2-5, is KAGVTQTPRYLIKTRGQQVTLSCSPISGHRSVSWYQQTPGQGLQFLFEYFSETQRNKGNFPGRFSGRQFSNSRSEMNVSTLELGDSALYLCASSGGLAGGQETQYFGPGTRLLVL.

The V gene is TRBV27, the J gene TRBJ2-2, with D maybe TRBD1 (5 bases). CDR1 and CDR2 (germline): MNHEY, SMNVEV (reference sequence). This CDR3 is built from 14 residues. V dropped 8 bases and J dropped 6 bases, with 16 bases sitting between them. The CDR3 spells CASVRWLGAGELFF. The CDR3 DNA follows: TGTGCCAGCGTCCGGTGGTTAGGGGCCGGGGAGCTGTTTTTT.

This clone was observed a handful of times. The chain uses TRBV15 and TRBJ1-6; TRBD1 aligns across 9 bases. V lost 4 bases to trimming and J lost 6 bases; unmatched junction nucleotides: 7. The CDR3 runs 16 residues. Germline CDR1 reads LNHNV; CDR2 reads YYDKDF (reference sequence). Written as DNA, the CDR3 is TGTGCCACCAGCAACCGGGACAGGGAGCCTAATTCACCCCTCCACTTT. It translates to CATSNRDREPNSPLHF.

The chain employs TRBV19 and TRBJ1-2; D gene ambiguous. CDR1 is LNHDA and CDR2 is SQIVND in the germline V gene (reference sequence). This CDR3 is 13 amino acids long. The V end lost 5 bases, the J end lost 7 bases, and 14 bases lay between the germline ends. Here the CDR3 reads CASSLRPEGGYTF. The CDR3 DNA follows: TGTGCCAGTAGTCTCCGCCCCGAGGGTGGCTACACCTTC.

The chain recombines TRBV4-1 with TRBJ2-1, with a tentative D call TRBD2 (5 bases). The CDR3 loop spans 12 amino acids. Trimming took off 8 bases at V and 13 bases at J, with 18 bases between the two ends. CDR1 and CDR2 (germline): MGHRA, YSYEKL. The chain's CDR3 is CASSGLGGLQFF. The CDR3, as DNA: TGCGCCAGCTCGGGATTAGGCGGCCTCCAGTTCTTC.

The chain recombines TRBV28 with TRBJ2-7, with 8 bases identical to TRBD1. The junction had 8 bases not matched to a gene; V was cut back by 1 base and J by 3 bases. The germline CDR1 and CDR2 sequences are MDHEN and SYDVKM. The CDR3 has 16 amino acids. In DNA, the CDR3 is TGTGCCAGCAGTTTATATTGGCAGGGGGCCTACTACGAGCAGTACTTC. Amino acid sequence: CASSLYWQGAYYEQYF.

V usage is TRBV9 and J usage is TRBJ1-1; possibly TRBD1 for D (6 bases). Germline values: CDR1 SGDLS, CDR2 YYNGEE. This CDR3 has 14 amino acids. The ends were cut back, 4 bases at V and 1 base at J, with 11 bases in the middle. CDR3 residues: CASSQGNRNTEAFF. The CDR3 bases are TGTGCCAGCAGCCAGGGGAATAGGAACACTGAAGCTTTCTTT.

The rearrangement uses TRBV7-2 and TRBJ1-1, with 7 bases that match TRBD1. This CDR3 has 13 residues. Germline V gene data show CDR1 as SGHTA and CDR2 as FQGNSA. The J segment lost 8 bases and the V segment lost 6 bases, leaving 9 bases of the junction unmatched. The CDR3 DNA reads TGTGCCAGCAGACGTGACAGGGTTAACGAAGCTTTCTTT. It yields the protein CASRRDRVNEAFF.

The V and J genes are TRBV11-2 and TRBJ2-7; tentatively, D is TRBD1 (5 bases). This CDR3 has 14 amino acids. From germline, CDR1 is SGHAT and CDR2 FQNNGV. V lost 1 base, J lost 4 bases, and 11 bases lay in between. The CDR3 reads CASSLVGAGYEQYF. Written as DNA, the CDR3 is TGTGCCAGCAGCTTAGTAGGGGCCGGGTACGAGCAGTACTTC.

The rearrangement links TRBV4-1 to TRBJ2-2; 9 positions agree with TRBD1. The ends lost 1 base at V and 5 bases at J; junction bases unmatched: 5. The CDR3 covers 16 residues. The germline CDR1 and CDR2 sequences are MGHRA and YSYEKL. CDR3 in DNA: TGCGCCAGCAGCCAAGTAGGGACAGGGTTGACCGGGGAGCTGTTTTTT. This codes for CASSQVGTGLTGELFF.

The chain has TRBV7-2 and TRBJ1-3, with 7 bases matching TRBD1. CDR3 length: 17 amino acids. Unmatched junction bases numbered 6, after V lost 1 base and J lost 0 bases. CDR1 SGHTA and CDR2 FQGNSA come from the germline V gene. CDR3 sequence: CASSLGRTGTSGNTIYF. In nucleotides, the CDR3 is TGTGCCAGCAGCTTAGGGCGGACAGGCACCTCTGGAAACACCATATATTTT.

The CDR3 is CASSLGTGWRTGELFF. The CDR3 bases are TGTGCCAGCAGCTTAGGGACAGGGTGGAGGACCGGGGAGCTGTTTTTT. J is TRBJ2-2 and V is TRBV7-8; 8 bases fit TRBD1. J was trimmed by 5 bases and V by 1 base; bases with no gene match: 6. Germline CDR1 and CDR2: SGHVS and FQNEAQ. The CDR3 consists of 16 residues.